This TCR beta chain was identified during a study of T cell responses to AZD1222 COVID-19 vaccine. Using immunoSEQ multiplex PCR, the repertoire was profiled, and TCRdb retains in-frame clones only, with some absent. The sample lists approximately 50,000 clones; 70% to 80% were seen once. The germline V and J ends were trimmed by 4 bases and 8 bases, with 12 bases remaining between them. Germline V gene data show CDR1 as SNHLY and CDR2 as FYNNEI. This CDR3 region has 13 residues. This TCR was recovered from an adult who received the AZD1222 COVID-19 vaccine. The chain has TRBV2 and TRBJ2-1; D may match TRBD1 or TRBD2 (5 bases each). The sample in question was peripheral blood, obtained 28 days after the second AZD1222 dose. The DNA for the CDR3 is TGTGCCAGCAGTGTAGAGGGGATTCATGAGCAGTTCTTC. It codes for CASSVEGIHEQFF.